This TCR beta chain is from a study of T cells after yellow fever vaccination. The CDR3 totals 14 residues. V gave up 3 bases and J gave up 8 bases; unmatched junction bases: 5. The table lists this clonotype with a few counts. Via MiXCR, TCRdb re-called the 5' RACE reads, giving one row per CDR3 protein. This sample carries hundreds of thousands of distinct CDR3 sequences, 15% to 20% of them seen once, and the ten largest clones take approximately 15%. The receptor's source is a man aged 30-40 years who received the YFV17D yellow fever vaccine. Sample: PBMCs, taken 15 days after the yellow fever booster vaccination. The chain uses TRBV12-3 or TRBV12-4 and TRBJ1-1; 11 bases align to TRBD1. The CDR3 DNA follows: TGTGCCAGCAGTTTGGGGACAGGGGGTCCCGAAGCTTTCTTT. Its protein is CASSLGTGGPEAFF.